The 28 T cell receptor beta chains below come from one sample, sequenced in a study of Tregs in tolerant kidney transplant recipients (dated by TCRdb to between 2018 and 2021). The sample's time point, from its label and the paper: blood sample drawn before combined kidney and bone marrow transplant. Library construction relied on the immunoSEQ multiplex PCR assay. TCRdb took over this immuneACCESS table, retaining in-frame rearrangements with V and J assigned. Such tables are incomplete; in checked studies, under half of the missing clones stem from an unresolved V gene, and the remainder is unexplained. The sample profile shows some 62,000 clones; more than 95% of them were found once. Of the sample, around 0.34% is held by the ten largest clones. The specimen comprised Tregs from blood, sampled before the transplant. The source of these receptors is a human donor who received a combined kidney and bone marrow transplant.

This rearrangement joins TRBV19 to TRBJ2-6; D ambiguous. This CDR3 is 13 amino acids long. Looked up from germline, CDR1 is LNHDA and CDR2 is SQIVND (reference sequence). V was pared by 3 bases and J by 2 bases, with 2 bases between. The CDR3 spells CASSITGANVLTF. The CDR3 DNA follows: TGTGCCAGTAGTATTACTGGGGCCAACGTCCTGACTTTC.

The chain has TRBV29-1 and TRBJ2-5; the D gene is possibly TRBD1 (8 bases). The germline V gene encodes CDR1 SQVTM and CDR2 ANQGSEA. CDR3 length: 13 residues. Trimming removed 7 bases at V and 4 bases at J, with 16 bases between. CDR3 DNA: TGCAGCGCCTCCACAGGGGGGGGAGAGACCCAGTACTTC. It encodes CSASTGGGETQYF.

CDR3 loop: CSVDLIRSNTEAFF. DNA for the CDR3: TGCAGCGTTGACCTAATCCGATCGAACACTGAAGCTTTCTTT. The chain is built from TRBV29-1 and TRBJ1-1; no firm D call. Germline V lookup: CDR1 SQVTM, CDR2 ANQGSEA. The CDR3 contains 14 residues. The V and J ends lost 3 bases and 1 base respectively, with 12 bases between them.

The chain employs TRBV6-5 and TRBJ1-3; no reliable D call. Looked up from germline, CDR1 is MNHEY and CDR2 is SVGAGI. CDR3 length: 14 residues. V lost 6 bases, J lost 3 bases, and 12 bases lay in between. CDR3 nucleotides: TGTGCCAGCAGCCGATGGAGAATTGGAAACACCATATATTTT. Translating it yields CASSRWRIGNTIYF.

The V and J genes are TRBV2 and TRBJ2-2, with 8 bases identical to TRBD1. There are 17 residues in the CDR3. Germline V gene data show CDR1 as SNHLY and CDR2 as FYNNEI. The J segment lost 5 bases and the V segment lost 4 bases, leaving 12 bases of the junction unmatched. The CDR3 DNA sequence: TGTGCCAGCAGTGGGGCCCTACCCGGACAGGGTACCGGGGAGCTGTTTTTT. Its translation is CASSGALPGQGTGELFF.

This clone was seen only once. This chain connects TRBV23-1 to TRBJ2-3; a possible D gene is TRBD2 (5 bases). TRBV23-1 carries the ORF label, with uncertain function. The CDR3 consists of 15 residues. V was shortened by 0 bases and J by 1 base, with 8 bases between the two germline ends. The CDR3 is CASSQSGVRTDTQYF. DNA for the CDR3: TGCGCCAGCAGTCAATCCGGGGTACGCACAGATACGCAGTATTTT.

The V and J genes are TRBV7-8 and TRBJ2-7; 10 nucleotides align to TRBD1. Trimming removed 5 bases from V and 6 bases from J; junction bases left unmatched: 13. CDR1 is SGHVS, CDR2 FQNEAQ, per germline. The CDR3 covers 16 residues. CDR3 residues: CASSAGAGTGVGEQYF. The DNA of the CDR3 is TGTGCCAGCAGCGCGGGGGCTGGGACAGGGGTGGGCGAGCAGTACTTC.

This sequence joins TRBV6-6 and TRBJ2-7; no firm D call. The CDR3 totals 15 residues. Germline CDR1 reads MNHNY; CDR2 reads SVGAGI (reference sequence). The V and J ends lost 5 bases and 3 bases respectively, with 17 bases between them. For the CDR3, the DNA is TGTGCCAGCAGTAGAGGAGTTTGGCCCTACTACGAGCAGTACTTC. This codes for CASSRGVWPYYEQYF.

V gene TRBV7-2 combines with J gene TRBJ1-2, with D hard to call. Germline CDR1 reads SGHTA; CDR2 reads FQGNSA. V lost 11 bases and J 4 bases, leaving 20 bases between the germline ends. The CDR3 extends over 14 amino acids. DNA for the CDR3: TGTGCCGATTTAAATCCTCGGGGTTCCTATGGCTACACCTTC. This gives the protein CADLNPRGSYGYTF. Filled out from reference TRBV7-2 and TRBJ1-2, the complete variable domain reads GAGVSQSPSNKVTEKGKDVELRCDPISGHTALYWYRQSLGQGLEFLIYFQGNSAPDKSGLPSDRFSAERTGGSVSTLTIQRTQQEDSAVYLCADLNPRGSYGYTFGSGTRLTVV.

This chain links TRBV19 with TRBJ1-6; 7 bases align to TRBD1. Looked up from germline, CDR1 is LNHDA and CDR2 is SQIVND (reference sequence). V dropped 5 bases and J dropped 5; count of bases not matched to a gene: 6. The CDR3 length is 15 residues. The CDR3 region has the DNA TGTGCCAGTAGTCTGACAGGGCTAAATAATTCACCCCTCCACTTT. It encodes CASSLTGLNNSPLHF.

This chain links TRBV14 with TRBJ2-1; the D gene is possibly TRBD2 (6 bases). With 4 bases removed from V and 0 bases from J, the gap between germline ends came to 16 bases. The CDR3 is made up of 17 amino acids. Germline V CDR1 and CDR2: SGHDN, FVKESK. The CDR3 nucleotides are TGTGCCAGCAGCCCCCGAGGGGACTCGAGCTCCTACAATGAGCAGTTCTTC. Translated, it gives CASSPRGDSSSYNEQFF.

The chain has TRBV9 and TRBJ2-1, with TRBD2 matching over 9 bases. Trimming cost V 3 bases and J 2 bases; bases outside gene matches: 3. The length of the CDR3 is 15 residues. Germline V gene sequence: CDR1 SGDLS, CDR2 YYNGEE. The CDR3 nucleotides are TGTGCCAGCAGCGGACTAGCGGTCCCCTACAATGAGCAGTTCTTC. This sequence encodes CASSGLAVPYNEQFF. Using reference TRBV9 and TRBJ2-1 for the parts outside the CDR3, the full variable domain is DSGVTQTPKHLITATGQRVTLRCSPRSGDLSVYWYQQSLDQGLQFLIQYYNGEERAKGNILERFSAQQFPDLHSELNLSSLELGDSALYFCASSGLAVPYNEQFFGPGTRLTVL.

The chain combines TRBV27 with TRBJ1-5; D is ambiguous. CDR3 length: 17 amino acids. V lost 5 bases and J lost 2, with 19 bases in between. Germline-derived CDR1 and CDR2 are MNHEY and SMNVEV (reference sequence). The CDR3 DNA reads TGTGCCAGCAGTCCCTTTTTACGCTTGGCGGGCAATCAGCCCCAGCATTTT. This codes for CASSPFLRLAGNQPQHF.

Only one count was recorded for this clone. The rearrangement uses TRBV5-6 and TRBJ2-4; 8 bases fit TRBD1. The CDR3 totals 13 residues. V was pared by 1 base and J by 13 bases, with 7 bases of the junction left unmatched. Germline CDR1 and CDR2: SGHDT and YYEEEE. The CDR3: CASSLWTGMGQYF. DNA of the CDR3: TGTGCCAGCAGCTTGTGGACAGGGATGGGACAGTACTTC.

The chain has TRBV5-4 and TRBJ1-3; D perhaps matches TRBD1 (5 bases). Per the germline V gene, CDR1 is SGHNT and CDR2 is YYREEE (reference sequence). This CDR3 has 16 residues. V was trimmed by 5 bases and J by 2 bases, leaving 17 bases between them. The CDR3 DNA reads TGTGCCAGCAGTTCGGGCGGGGGGACGACTGGAAACACCATATATTTT. Its translation is CASSSGGGTTGNTIYF.

The CDR3, as DNA: TGTGCCAGTAGTTCCCCGACAGGAGGTGGCTACACCTTC. Amino acid sequence: CASSSPTGGGYTF. The chain is built from TRBV19 and TRBJ1-2, with D possibly matching TRBD1 (6 bases). The V end was cut by 5 bases, the J end by 7 bases, with 14 bases between. There are 13 residues in the CDR3. The V gene's germline CDR1 is LNHDA and CDR2 SQIVND (reference sequence).

This clone was counted between two and nine times. This chain connects TRBV15 to TRBJ1-2, with no clear D. V dropped 7 bases and J dropped 1 base, with 13 bases sitting between them. The CDR3 is made up of 14 amino acids. Germline-derived CDR1 and CDR2 are LNHNV and YYDKDF (reference sequence). Written as DNA, the CDR3 is TGTGCCACCACCAAGGCAGGTCATAACTATGGCTACACCTTC. This codes for CATTKAGHNYGYTF.

This sequence joins TRBV14 and TRBJ2-7; D perhaps matches TRBD1 (6 bases). The V end lost 0 bases, the J end lost 7 bases, and 25 bases lay between the germline ends. Germline CDR1 reads SGHDN; CDR2 reads FVKESK. The CDR3 runs to 18 residues. The CDR3 loop reads CASSQDFDRSYREPEQYF. CDR3 in DNA: TGTGCCAGCAGCCAAGATTTTGACCGAAGCTACAGGGAACCTGAGCAGTACTTC.

This chain connects TRBV9 to TRBJ1-1; the match to TRBD1 covers 10 bases. After removal of 4 bases from V and 3 bases from J, the junction contained 6 bases not matched to a gene. Germline values: CDR1 SGDLS, CDR2 YYNGEE. The CDR3 spans 15 residues. The CDR3 bases are TGTGCCAGCAGCAAAAAGGGACAGGGGTACACTGAAGCTTTCTTT. Translation gives CASSKKGQGYTEAFF.

This clone appeared once. The chain recombines TRBV27 with TRBJ2-1; TRBD1 is a possible D gene (6 bases). Trimming removed 6 bases at V and 9 bases at J, with 18 bases between. The CDR3 loop spans 14 amino acids. Germline V gene data show CDR1 as MNHEY and CDR2 as SMNVEV (reference sequence). Written as DNA, the CDR3 is TGTGCCAGCAGCACAGGGTATATCGCTGTTGAGCAGTTCTTC. It yields the protein CASSTGYIAVEQFF.

This clone was seen a single time. V gene TRBV19 combines with J gene TRBJ1-2; D call uncertain. The V end was cut by 7 bases, the J end by 2 bases, with 11 bases between. The CDR3 is 13 amino acids. The germline V gene has CDR1 LNHDA and CDR2 SQIVND (reference sequence). Here the CDR3 reads CASNRGLNYGYTF. Here the CDR3 DNA reads TGTGCCAGTAACCGGGGATTAAACTATGGCTACACCTTC. The variable domain in full, completed from reference TRBV19 and TRBJ1-2, reads DGGITQSPKYLFRKEGQNVTLSCEQNLNHDAMYWYRQDPGQGLRLIYYSQIVNDFQKGDIAEGYSVSREKKESFPLTVTSAQKNPTAFYLCASNRGLNYGYTFGSGTRLTVV.

The genes are TRBV27 and TRBJ2-1; TRBD2 agrees at 8 bases. The CDR3 has 16 residues. CDR1 MNHEY and CDR2 SMNVEV come from the germline V gene (reference sequence). Trimming cost V 5 bases and J 4 bases; bases outside gene matches: 10. DNA of the CDR3: TGTGCCAGCAGTGGGGCTACGGGGGGGGATTACAATGAGCAGTTCTTC. Protein product: CASSGATGGDYNEQFF.

This chain joins TRBV7-6 and TRBJ2-5, with 11 bases lining up with TRBD2. The CDR3 totals 14 residues. The V segment lost 5 bases and the J segment 9 bases; nucleotides outside the gene matches: 8. Germline CDR1 SGHVS, CDR2 FNYEAQ. The CDR3 here is CASSLGLADTAQYF. The DNA of the CDR3 is TGTGCCAGCAGCCTGGGACTAGCGGACACGGCCCAGTACTTC.

V gene TRBV2 combines with J gene TRBJ1-3, with 8 bases aligning to TRBD1. The CDR3 runs to 14 residues. Germline CDR1 is SNHLY and CDR2 is FYNNEI. V gave up 6 bases and J gave up 8 bases; unmatched junction bases: 9. The CDR3 nucleotides are TGTGCCAGCAGGCTCGGGACAGGTCAACACACCATATATTTT. Amino acid sequence: CASRLGTGQHTIYF. Full variable domain (missing parts from reference TRBV2 and TRBJ1-3): EPEVTQTPSHQVTQMGQEVILRCVPISNHLYFYWYRQILGQKVEFLVSFYNNEISEKSEIFDDQFSVERPDGSNFTLKIRSTKLEDSAMYFCASRLGTGQHTIYFGEGSWLTVV.

This clone was observed a single time. The gene calls are TRBV19 and TRBJ2-1; 8 bases align to TRBD2. Germline lookup yields CDR1 LNHDA and CDR2 SQIVND (reference sequence). Trimming took 6 bases from V and 1 from J; bases not matched to a gene: 2. This CDR3 contains 14 residues. The CDR3 protein is CASRGGGSYNEQFF. CDR3 bases: TGTGCCAGTAGAGGCGGGGGGTCCTACAATGAGCAGTTCTTC.

Only one count was recorded for this clone. The chain recombines TRBV7-2 with TRBJ2-7; 8 bases fit TRBD2. Looked up from germline, CDR1 is SGHTA and CDR2 is FQGNSA. The CDR3 is made up of 16 amino acids. Trimming took 5 bases from V and 1 from J; bases not matched to a gene: 10. The CDR3 nucleotides are TGTGCCAGCAGCAATGACCCCGGGACTAGGTCCTACGAGCAGTACTTC. Its protein product is CASSNDPGTRSYEQYF.

J is TRBJ2-5 and V is TRBV18, with unresolved D. Trimming left V 3 bases short and J 2 bases short, with 10 bases between. Germline lookup yields CDR1 KGHSH and CDR2 LQKENI. This CDR3 is built from 14 residues. CDR3 nucleotide sequence: TGTGCCAGCTCACCCGTCAGTTCACAAGAGACCCAGTACTTC. Protein sequence: CASSPVSSQETQYF.

V usage is TRBV4-2 and J usage is TRBJ1-5; no reliable D call. Between the trimmed V and J ends, which lost 3 bases and 10 bases, there was a span of 10 bases. The CDR3 consists of 12 residues. CDR1 LGHNA and CDR2 YNFKEQ come from the germline V gene. CDR3 in DNA: TGTGCCAGCAGCCAGCCGGGGTATCCCCAGCATTTT. Encoded protein: CASSQPGYPQHF.